The clone carrying this T cell receptor (beta chain) occurred many times. The target antigen is unknown. A single record per CDR3 protein comes from TCRdb applying MiXCR to the 5' RACE reads. The table records 100,000 to 150,000 distinct CDR3 sequences, 7% of them present only once. The ends were cut back, 0 bases at V and 8 bases at J, with 14 bases in the middle. This CDR3 is 14 amino acids long. Looked up from germline, CDR1 is SGDLS and CDR2 is YYNGEE. This specimen belongs to a study of CD8 T cells in ankylosing spondylitis. Study-wide results and limits: There were earlier reports of some motif variants in reactive arthritis synovial fluid and blood.

This sequence joins TRBV9 and TRBJ1-2, with a weak D call TRBD1 (6 bases). Sequenced input: blood, either unsorted or a sorted T cell fraction (not recorded which). The TCR sequence derives from a male donor with ankylosing spondylitis or in good health (not recorded which). The CDR3 here is CASSVEPDRGGYTF. In DNA, the CDR3 is TGTGCCAGCAGCGTAGAACCGGACAGAGGCGGCTACACCTTC. The variable domain in full, completed from reference TRBV9 and TRBJ1-2, reads DSGVTQTPKHLITATGQRVTLRCSPRSGDLSVYWYQQSLDQGLQFLIQYYNGEERAKGNILERFSAQQFPDLHSELNLSSLELGDSALYFCASSVEPDRGGYTFGSGTRLTVV.